This T cell receptor beta chain is from a study of blood T cell repertoires in COVID-19. The overall study: Samples taken during acute and convalescent COVID-19 were collected in the United States, Italy and Spain. Sources were T cells, B-cell-depleted T cells, or PBMCs; the material itself was cDNA or gDNA.

Germline CDR1 is SGHVS and CDR2 is FNYEAQ. This CDR3 spans 14 amino acids. V was cut by 5 bases and J by 3 bases, with 14 bases left in between. Original processing methods: The authors estimated nucleated cell counts from reference gene primer amplification. Assay: immunoSEQ multiplex PCR; the TCRdb copy retains only in-frame clones and omits some. That table supplies the V and J calls and clone size; D and trimming were determined from the DNA. The sample records 220,000 or so clones, roughly 84% being singletons. The sample was peripheral blood. V and J are TRBV7-6 and TRBJ2-7, with D possibly TRBD2 on 7 matching bases. This sequence originates from a woman aged 55-70 years who had recovered from COVID-19. The DNA for the CDR3 is TGTGCCAGCAGCCCGGGGGGCCAGGGCTACGAGCAGTACTTC. Protein sequence: CASSPGGQGYEQYF.